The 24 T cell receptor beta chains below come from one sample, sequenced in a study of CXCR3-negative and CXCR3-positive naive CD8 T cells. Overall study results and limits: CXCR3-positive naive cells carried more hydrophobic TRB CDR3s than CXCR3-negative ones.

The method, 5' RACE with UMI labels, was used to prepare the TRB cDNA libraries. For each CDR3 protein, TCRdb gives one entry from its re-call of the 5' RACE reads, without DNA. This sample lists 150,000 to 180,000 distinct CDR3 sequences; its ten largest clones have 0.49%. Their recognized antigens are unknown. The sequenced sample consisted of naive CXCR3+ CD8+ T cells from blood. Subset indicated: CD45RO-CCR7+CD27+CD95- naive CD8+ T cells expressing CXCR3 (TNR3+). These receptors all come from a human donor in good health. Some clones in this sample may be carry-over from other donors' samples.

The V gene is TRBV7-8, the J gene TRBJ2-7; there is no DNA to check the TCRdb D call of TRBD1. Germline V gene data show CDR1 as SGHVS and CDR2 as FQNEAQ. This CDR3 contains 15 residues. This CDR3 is CASSPSGRGDYEQYF.

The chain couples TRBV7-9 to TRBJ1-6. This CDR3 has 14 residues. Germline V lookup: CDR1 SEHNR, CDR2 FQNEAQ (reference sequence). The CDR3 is CASSLGGTNSPLHF. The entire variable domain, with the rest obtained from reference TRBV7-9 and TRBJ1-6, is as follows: DTGVSQNPRHKITKRGQNVTFRCDPISEHNRLYWYRQTLGQGPEFLTYFQNEAQLEKSRLLSDRFSAERPKGSFSTLEIQRTEQGDSAMYLCASSLGGTNSPLHFGNGTRLTVT.

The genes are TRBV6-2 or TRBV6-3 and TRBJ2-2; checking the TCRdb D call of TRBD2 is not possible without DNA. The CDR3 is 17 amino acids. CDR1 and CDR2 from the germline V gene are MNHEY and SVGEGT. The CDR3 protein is CASSYSPGTRDTGELFF.

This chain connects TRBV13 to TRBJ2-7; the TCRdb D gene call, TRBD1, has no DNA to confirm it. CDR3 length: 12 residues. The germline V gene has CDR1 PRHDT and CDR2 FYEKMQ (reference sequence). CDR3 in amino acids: CASSLMTAEQYF.

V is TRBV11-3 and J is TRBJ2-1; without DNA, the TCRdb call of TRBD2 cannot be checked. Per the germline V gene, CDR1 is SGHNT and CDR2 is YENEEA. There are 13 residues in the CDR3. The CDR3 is CASSLKLGNEQFF.

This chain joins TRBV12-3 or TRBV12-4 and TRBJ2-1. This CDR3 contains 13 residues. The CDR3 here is CASAAGSYNEQFF.

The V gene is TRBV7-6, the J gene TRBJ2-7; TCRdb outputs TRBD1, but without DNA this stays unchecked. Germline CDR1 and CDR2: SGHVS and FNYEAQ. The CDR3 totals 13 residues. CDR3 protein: CASSLSRDRDQYF.

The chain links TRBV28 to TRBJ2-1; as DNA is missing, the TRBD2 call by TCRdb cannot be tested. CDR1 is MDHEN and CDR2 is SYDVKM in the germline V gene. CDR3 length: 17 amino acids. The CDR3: CASSSGGAGGPYNEQFF.

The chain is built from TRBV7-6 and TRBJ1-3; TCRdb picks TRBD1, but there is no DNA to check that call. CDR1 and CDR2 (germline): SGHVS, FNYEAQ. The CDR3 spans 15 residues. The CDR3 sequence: CASSLQGAAGNTIYF.

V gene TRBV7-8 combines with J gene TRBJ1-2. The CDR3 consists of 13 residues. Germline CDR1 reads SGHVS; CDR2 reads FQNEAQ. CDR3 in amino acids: CASSEQNLDGYTF. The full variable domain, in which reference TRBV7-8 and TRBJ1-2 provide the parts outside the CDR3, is GAGVSQSPRYKVAKRGQDVALRCDPISGHVSLFWYQQALGQGPEFLTYFQNEAQLDKSGLPSDRFFAERPEGSVSTLKIQRTQQEDSAVYLCASSEQNLDGYTFGSGTRLTVV.

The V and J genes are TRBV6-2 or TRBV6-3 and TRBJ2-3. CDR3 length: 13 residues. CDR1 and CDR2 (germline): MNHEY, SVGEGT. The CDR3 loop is CASRGLAADTQYF.

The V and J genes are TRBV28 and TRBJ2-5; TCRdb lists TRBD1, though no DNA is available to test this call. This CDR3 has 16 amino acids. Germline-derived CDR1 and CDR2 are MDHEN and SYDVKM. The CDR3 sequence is CASRPSPRLLEETQYF.

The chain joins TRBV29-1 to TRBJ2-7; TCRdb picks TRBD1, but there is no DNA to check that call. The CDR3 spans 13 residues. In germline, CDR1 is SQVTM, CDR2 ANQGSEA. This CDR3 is CSAMGTDTYEQYF.

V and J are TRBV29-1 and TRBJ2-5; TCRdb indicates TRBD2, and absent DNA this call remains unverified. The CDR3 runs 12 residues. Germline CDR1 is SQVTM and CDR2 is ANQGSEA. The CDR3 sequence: CSVTSIGETQYF.

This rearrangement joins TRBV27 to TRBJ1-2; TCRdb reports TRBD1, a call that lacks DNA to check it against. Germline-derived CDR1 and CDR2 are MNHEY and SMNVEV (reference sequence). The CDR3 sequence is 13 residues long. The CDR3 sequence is CASRPGGASGYTF.

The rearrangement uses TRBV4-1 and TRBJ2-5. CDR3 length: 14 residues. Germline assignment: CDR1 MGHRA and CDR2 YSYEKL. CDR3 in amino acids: CASSQVSLQETQYF.

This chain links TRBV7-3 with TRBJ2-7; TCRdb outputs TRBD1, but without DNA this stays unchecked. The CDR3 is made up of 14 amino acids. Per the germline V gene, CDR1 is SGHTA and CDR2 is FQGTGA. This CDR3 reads CASSLSPDTYEQYF.

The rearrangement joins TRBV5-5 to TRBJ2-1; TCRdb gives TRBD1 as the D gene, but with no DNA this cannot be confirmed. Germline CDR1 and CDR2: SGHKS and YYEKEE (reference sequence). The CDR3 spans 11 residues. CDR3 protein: CASSLGPLYFF. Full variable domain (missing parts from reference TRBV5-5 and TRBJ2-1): DAGVTQSPTHLIKTRGQQVTLRCSPISGHKSVSWYQQVLGQGPQFIFQYYEKEERGRGNFPDRFSARQFPNYSSELNVNALLLGDSALYLCASSLGPLYFFGPGTRLTVL.

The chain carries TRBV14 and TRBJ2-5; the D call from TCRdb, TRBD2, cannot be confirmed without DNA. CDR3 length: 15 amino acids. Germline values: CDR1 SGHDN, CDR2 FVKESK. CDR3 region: CASSQGREGPETQYF.

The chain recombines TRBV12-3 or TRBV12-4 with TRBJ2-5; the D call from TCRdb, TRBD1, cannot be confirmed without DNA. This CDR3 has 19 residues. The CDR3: CASSSTAPGPKGFAETQYF.

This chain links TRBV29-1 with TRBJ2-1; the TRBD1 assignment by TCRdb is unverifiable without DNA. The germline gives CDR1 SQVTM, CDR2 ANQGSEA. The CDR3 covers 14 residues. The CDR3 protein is CSVYRDREYNEQFF.

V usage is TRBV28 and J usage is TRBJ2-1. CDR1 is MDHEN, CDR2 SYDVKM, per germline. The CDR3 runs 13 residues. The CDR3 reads CASSSRLYNEQFF. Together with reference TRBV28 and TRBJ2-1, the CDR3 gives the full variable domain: DVKVTQSSRYLVKRTGEKVFLECVQDMDHENMFWYRQDPGLGLRLIYFSYDVKMKEKGDIPEGYSVSREKKERFSLILESASTNQTSMYLCASSSRLYNEQFFGPGTRLTVL.

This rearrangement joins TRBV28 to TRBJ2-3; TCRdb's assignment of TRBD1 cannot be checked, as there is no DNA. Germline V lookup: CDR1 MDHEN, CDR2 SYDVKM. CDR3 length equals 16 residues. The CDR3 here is CASSPMPGGTTDTQYF. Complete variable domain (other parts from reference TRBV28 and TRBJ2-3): DVKVTQSSRYLVKRTGEKVFLECVQDMDHENMFWYRQDPGLGLRLIYFSYDVKMKEKGDIPEGYSVSREKKERFSLILESASTNQTSMYLCASSPMPGGTTDTQYFGPGTRLTVL.

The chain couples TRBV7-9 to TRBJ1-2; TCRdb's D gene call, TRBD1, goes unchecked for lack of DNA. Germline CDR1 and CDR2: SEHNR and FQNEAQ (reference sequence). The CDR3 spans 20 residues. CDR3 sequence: CASSSPRPRQDQKTNYGYTF.